This is a list of T cell receptor beta chains from one sample in a study of control samples from healthy donors and cancer patients. Produced via immunoSEQ multiplex PCR; TCRdb's table is partial and in-frame only. The sample carries 100,000 to 150,000 clones, around 87% recorded once. The sequencing sample was made of blood. All receptors come from a man aged 55 to 70 in good health. The CDR3 runs from the conserved cysteine through the conserved F or W. The order of the fields is V gene, D gene, J gene, CDR3 DNA, CDR3 protein. D genes are given only for firm matches.

>TRBV28|TRBD2|TRBJ2-2
TGTGCCAGCAGTTTCTGGGGGGGCACCGGGGAGCTGTTTTTT
CASSFWGGTGELFF
>TRBV21-1|.|TRBJ1-6
TGTGCCAGCAGCCCCAAAGGCACAGGGGGCAAAAATTCACCCCTCCACTTT
CASSPKGTGGKNSPLHF
>TRBV18|.|TRBJ1-1
TGTGCCAGCTCACCGTCTACAGTGAACACTGAAGCTTTCTTT
CASSPSTVNTEAFF
>TRBV6-2/TRBV6-3|TRBD2|TRBJ2-2
TGTGCCGGCAGCCCTCCAAGGCTAGCGGGGAACACCGGGGAGCTGTTTTTT
CAGSPPRLAGNTGELFF
>TRBV7-2|.|TRBJ2-7
TGTGCCAGCAGCTTATCGGCCCGTGGTGAGCAGTACTTC
CASSLSARGEQYF
>TRBV5-6|TRBD2|TRBJ2-5
TGTGCCAGCAGCTTCCGGGCTAGCGGGGGGGCGGAGACCCAGTACTTC
CASSFRASGGAETQYF
>TRBV7-3|TRBD1|TRBJ1-6
TGTGCCAGCAGCACGACAGGGGGTGGAAATTCACCCCTCCACTTT
CASSTTGGGNSPLHF
>TRBV2|TRBD2|TRBJ2-1
TGTGCCAGCAGTCCGACTAGCGGGGGGCCATACTCTACCGAGCAGTTCTTC
CASSPTSGGPYSTEQFF
>TRBV19|TRBD1|TRBJ2-7
TGTGCCAGTAGTATGGGGACAGGGGGCGAGCAGTACTTC
CASSMGTGGEQYF
>TRBV4-3|TRBD1|TRBJ2-3
TGCGCCAGCAGCCAAGACCCGGGACAGAACACAGATACGCAGTATTTT
CASSQDPGQNTDTQYF
>TRBV4-2|TRBD1|TRBJ1-4
TGTGCCAGCAGCCAAGTCGCAGGGGGCAGCGATGAAAAACTGTTTTTT
CASSQVAGGSDEKLFF
>TRBV9|.|TRBJ1-4
TGTGCCAGCAGCGTAGGGGCGCAGGGCCCTAATGAAAAACTGTTTTTT
CASSVGAQGPNEKLFF
>TRBV28|.|TRBJ1-3
TGTGCCAGCAGTTTGTATGGAAACACCATATATTTT
CASSLYGNTIYF
>TRBV7-2|.|TRBJ2-3
TGTGCCAGCAGCTTATACTCAACTAGTCGCACAGATACGCAGTATTTT
CASSLYSTSRTDTQYF
>TRBV28|.|TRBJ1-1
TGTGCCAGCAGCCGAGGACAGTTCGGAGCTTTCTTT
CASSRGQFGAFF
>TRBV19|.|TRBJ1-2
TGTGCCAGTAGTATAGGGGCGGACGGGGCCTATGGCTACACCTTC
CASSIGADGAYGYTF
>TRBV27|TRBD2|TRBJ2-7
TGTGCCAGCGGGGGGGACCTATCCTACGAGCAGTACTTC
CASGGDLSYEQYF
>TRBV18|.|TRBJ1-4
TGTGCCAGCTCACCGGCCCGGGACATACGGGAAAAACTGTTTTTT
CASSPARDIREKLFF
>TRBV6-2/TRBV6-3|TRBD2|TRBJ2-7
TGTGCCAGCAGCTCCCTAGCGGGGGGGCGTTACGAGCAGTACTTC
CASSSLAGGRYEQYF
>TRBV10-3|.|TRBJ1-3
TGTGCCATCAGTGAGGTCAGGGCTTCTGGAAACACCATATATTTT
CAISEVRASGNTIYF
>TRBV5-1|TRBD1|TRBJ1-3
TGCGCCAGCAGCTTAGAGAGGGGGCTAAGAGGCGCTGGAAACACCATATATTTT
CASSLERGLRGAGNTIYF
>TRBV3-1/TRBV3-2|.|TRBJ1-2
TGTGCCAGCAGCCGTACAGGAACGCGAACCTATGGCTACACCTTC
CASSRTGTRTYGYTF
>TRBV7-6|TRBD1|TRBJ2-5
TGTGCCAGCAGCTTAGCCGGGACAGGGGTCCAAGAGACCCAGTACTTC
CASSLAGTGVQETQYF
>TRBV7-3|TRBD2|TRBJ2-1
TGTGCCAGCAGCGCCCCGGGACTAGCGGGGTCCAATGAGCAGTTCTTC
CASSAPGLAGSNEQFF